The sequence of this T cell receptor beta chain was determined in a study of cytomegalovirus exposure and HLA in healthy donors. Study outcomes and limitations: In a later analysis, the majority of CMV-associated beta chains seemingly showed HLA restriction. In a later analysis, donors in an Asian-associated ancestry cluster reportedly had fewer N-insertions in productive TCRs than the cohort mean.

In the case of this clone: The target antigen is unknown.

The PCR was carried out with 60 Vbeta primers and 13 Jbeta primers. Data came from immunoSEQ multiplex PCR; TCRdb stores just in-frame clones and leaves some out. The sample includes 75,000 to 100,000 clones, about 80% seen only once; the top ten take around 15%. The CDR3 is made up of 15 amino acids. Germline V CDR1 and CDR2: MRHNA, SNTAGT. Losses at the gene ends were 3 bases for V and 3 bases for J; bases not matched to a gene: 5. This TCR came from a man between 60 and 70 years old in good health and CMV-seropositive. Sequenced sample: PBMCs. The chain links TRBV6-4 to TRBJ2-7, with 10 nucleotides matching TRBD1. The CDR3 DNA reads TGTGCCAGCAGTGAAGGGACAGGGGCGATCTACGAGCAGTACTTC. It encodes CASSEGTGAIYEQYF.